Listed here is a single T cell receptor (beta chain). No antigen is known for it. This record belongs to a study of T cell responses to AZD1222 COVID-19 vaccine. The assay was immunoSEQ multiplex PCR, and TCRdb's table has in-frame clones only and misses some. The sample holds around 84,000 clones, approximately 90% seen once. Trimming removed 7 bases from V and 7 bases from J, with 8 bases in between. The CDR3 extends over 11 amino acids. CDR1 is MNHEY, CDR2 SMNVEV, per germline (reference sequence). Findings and limits, study-wide: It was only after the peak T cell response that any repertoires were sampled.

The sequence came from an adult in good health. The specimen was peripheral blood, collected on day 0 of AZD1222 vaccination. The chain uses TRBV27 and TRBJ2-1; D unresolved. CDR3 sequence reads: CASKQRNEQFF. CDR3 in DNA: TGTGCCAGCAAGCAACGTAATGAGCAGTTCTTC.